This entry features one T cell receptor beta chain sequence. This record belongs to a study of blood T cell repertoires in COVID-19. V gave up 1 base and J gave up 10 bases, with 14 bases separating them. Germline values: CDR1 SGHNT, CDR2 YENEEA. The CDR3 is 14 amino acids. The repertoire was sequenced with immunoSEQ multiplex PCR; TCRdb's copy has only in-frame clones and lacks some. The profile covers about 250,000 clones, with around 88% appearing a single time and roughly 6.3% taken by the ten largest. J is TRBJ2-1 and V is TRBV11-3; D unresolved. What was sequenced was peripheral blood. The TCR comes from a woman in her twenties or thirties with COVID-19, enrolled during active disease. The CDR3 bases are TGTGCCAGCAGCTTAGTTGCGTCCGCCAGGGAGCAGTTCTTC. This codes for CASSLVASAREQFF.